The 31 T cell receptor beta chains below come from one sample, sequenced in a study of T cells after yellow fever vaccination. TCRdb called the 5' RACE reads again in MiXCR, with one record for every CDR3 protein. The sample records 300,000 to 450,000 distinct CDR3 sequences, less than 9.5% being singletons. Sequencing was performed on PBMCs, taken more than 35 days after the first yellow fever vaccination. The receptor set was obtained from a man aged 18 to 29 who received the YFV17D yellow fever vaccine.

This clonotype was seen at least ten times. The V and J genes are TRBV6-2 or TRBV6-3 and TRBJ2-4; D is perhaps TRBD1 or TRBD2 (5 bases each). The CDR3 is made up of 14 amino acids. V was pared by 9 bases and J by 1 base, with 13 bases between. The germline V gene has CDR1 MNHEY and CDR2 SVGEGT. CDR3 residues: CASTTGAAKNIQYF. CDR3 coding DNA: TGTGCCAGTACCACCGGGGCGGCCAAAAACATTCAGTACTTC.

This clonotype was seen ten or more times. The rearrangement joins TRBV5-4 to TRBJ2-1; D is ambiguous. The ends were cut back, 1 base at V and 8 bases at J, with 4 bases in the middle. Germline V CDR1 and CDR2: SGHNT, YYREEE (reference sequence). This CDR3 comprises 11 residues. CDR3: CASSLTDEQFF. The CDR3 DNA reads as TGTGCCAGCAGCTTGACGGATGAGCAGTTCTTC. The full variable domain, with the rest looked up from reference TRBV5-4 and TRBJ2-1, is ETGVTQSPTHLIKTRGQQVTLRCSSQSGHNTVSWYQQALGQGPQFIFQYYREEENGRGNFPPRFSGLQFPNYSSELNVNALELDDSALYLCASSLTDEQFFGPGTRLTVL.

This clonotype occurred a few times. This rearrangement joins TRBV7-2 to TRBJ1-2; the match to TRBD1 covers 8 bases. CDR3 length: 14 amino acids. J lost 7 bases, V lost 5 bases, and 9 bases had no gene match. Germline V CDR1 and CDR2: SGHTA, FQGNSA. The CDR3 DNA is TGTGCCAGCAGCGCCCGACAGGGGTACGGTGGCTACACCTTC. This codes for CASSARQGYGGYTF.

This clonotype was recorded a few times. This chain connects TRBV6-1 to TRBJ1-1, with unresolved D. The CDR3 has 11 amino acids. Germline CDR1 is MNHNS and CDR2 is SASEGT. V lost 6 bases, J lost 3 bases, and 5 bases lay in between. The CDR3 loop reads CASRLYTEAFF. The CDR3 nucleotides are TGTGCCAGCAGGCTGTACACTGAAGCTTTCTTT.

This clonotype has just a few counts. The genes are TRBV20-1 and TRBJ1-1, with a weak D call TRBD1 (6 bases). The CDR3 sequence is 13 residues long. The germline V gene encodes CDR1 DFQATT and CDR2 SNEGSKA (reference sequence). The V gene lost 6 bases and the J gene lost 4 bases, with 15 bases spanning the gap. CDR3 nucleotides: TGCAGTGCGGAGACAGGCCTAGGCACTGAAGCTTTCTTT. Encoded protein: CSAETGLGTEAFF.

The chain has TRBV20-1 and TRBJ2-5; D perhaps matches TRBD2 (7 bases). The CDR3 extends over 14 amino acids. Looked up from germline, CDR1 is DFQATT and CDR2 is SNEGSKA (reference sequence). Deletions cut 1 base from V and 2 bases from J, with 11 bases between. CDR3 sequence (DNA): TGCAGTGCTAGAGGTGGGGGGGCACAAGAGACCCAGTACTTC. It encodes CSARGGGAQETQYF.

This clonotype has more than one count but fewer than ten. The gene calls are TRBV5-4 and TRBJ1-2; a possible D gene is TRBD1 (5 bases). V lost 0 bases to trimming and J lost 4 bases, with 13 bases between them. CDR3 length equals 15 residues. Germline V gene sequence: CDR1 SGHNT, CDR2 YYREEE (reference sequence). The DNA of the CDR3 is TGTGCCAGCAGCTTGGCCAGTTCCGGGGGCTATGGCTACACCTTC. This codes for CASSLASSGGYGYTF.

The V call is TRBV7-8, the J call TRBJ1-6; the D is unclear. With 0 bases removed from V and 4 bases from J, the gap between germline ends came to 10 bases. The CDR3 extends over 16 amino acids. The germline gives CDR1 SGHVS, CDR2 FQNEAQ. CDR3 in DNA: TGTGCCAGCAGCTTAGCTGGCCGGGCGTATAATTCACCCCTCCACTTT. Encoded protein: CASSLAGRAYNSPLHF.

This clonotype was found a few times. The gene calls are TRBV6-5 and TRBJ2-5; 12 nucleotides match TRBD2. Germline lookup yields CDR1 MNHEY and CDR2 SVGAGI. J lost 4 bases, V lost 6 bases, and 12 bases had no gene match. The CDR3 loop spans 17 amino acids. DNA of the CDR3: TGTGCCAGCAGCCGTACTAGCGGGGGGTACGCAACAGAGACCCAGTACTTC. It specifies CASSRTSGGYATETQYF.

At least ten counts were recorded for this clonotype. The rearrangement uses TRBV7-8 and TRBJ2-7; the D call may be TRBD1 or TRBD2 (5 bases each). The germline V gene encodes CDR1 SGHVS and CDR2 FQNEAQ. The CDR3 extends over 17 amino acids. The V gene lost 1 base and the J gene lost 2 bases, with 18 bases spanning the gap. Here the CDR3 reads CASSLDRGTLEAYEQYV. The CDR3 nucleotides read TGTGCCAGCAGCTTAGATAGAGGGACCTTGGAGGCCTACGAGCAGTACGTC.

V and J are TRBV12-3 or TRBV12-4 and TRBJ2-3, with 10 bases that match TRBD2. The CDR3 has 15 residues. Germline trimming cut 6 bases from V and 4 bases from J; bases unmatched to any gene: 7. The CDR3 DNA reads as TGTGCCAGCAGCTGGACTAGCGGACCCGCAGATACGCAGTATTTT. Protein: CASSWTSGPADTQYF.

This clonotype was counted between two and nine times. The DNA for the CDR3 is TGCGCCAGCAGCTTGGGGGAAGTTAGCACAGATACGCAGTATTTT. This gives the protein CASSLGEVSTDTQYF. This sequence joins TRBV5-1 and TRBJ2-3; the D is unclear. Germline-derived CDR1 and CDR2 are SGHRS and YFSETQ. This CDR3 region has 15 residues. Trimming removed 0 bases from V and 0 bases from J, with 8 bases in between. The whole variable domain, filled in from reference TRBV5-1 and TRBJ2-3, reads KAGVTQTPRYLIKTRGQQVTLSCSPISGHRSVSWYQQTPGQGLQFLFEYFSETQRNKGNFPGRFSGRQFSNSRSEMNVSTLELGDSALYLCASSLGEVSTDTQYFGPGTRLTVL.

The chain has TRBV30 and TRBJ1-5; D uncertain. There are 17 residues in the CDR3. Trimming shortened V by 0 bases and J by 2 bases, and 17 bases separated the two germline ends. In germline, CDR1 is GTSNPN, CDR2 SVGIG (reference sequence). Written as DNA, the CDR3 is TGTGCCTGGAGTGTACTAAGAACCCGAGGAGGCAATCAGCCCCAGCATTTT. Its protein is CAWSVLRTRGGNQPQHF.

The chain couples TRBV7-2 to TRBJ1-5; D perhaps matches TRBD1 (6 bases). Germline values: CDR1 SGHTA, CDR2 FQGNSA. This CDR3 has 17 residues. Trimming took 3 bases from V and 8 from J, leaving 23 bases between them. This chain's CDR3 is CASSFSVGGQEEKPQHF. The CDR3, as DNA: TGTGCCAGCAGCTTTTCGGTCGGGGGGCAGGAGGAAAAGCCCCAGCATTTT.

This clonotype showed up just a few times. V and J are TRBV5-1 and TRBJ1-4; 7 bases match TRBD1. The germline gives CDR1 SGHRS, CDR2 YFSETQ. V lost 4 bases to trimming and J lost 0 bases; unmatched junction nucleotides: 9. The CDR3 extends over 17 amino acids. The CDR3 DNA is TGCGCCAGCAGCGCGGGACAGCGTGCATCAACTAATGAAAAACTGTTTTTT. This sequence encodes CASSAGQRASTNEKLFF.

V gene TRBV9 combines with J gene TRBJ2-1; 10 bases match TRBD2. The CDR3 length is 18 residues. J was trimmed by 7 bases and V by 4 bases; bases with no gene match: 17. CDR1 and CDR2 (germline): SGDLS, YYNGEE. CDR3: CASSPPESIAGGRNEQFF. Written as DNA, the CDR3 is TGTGCCAGCAGCCCCCCCGAGTCAATAGCGGGGGGCCGGAATGAGCAGTTCTTC.

The chain has TRBV7-2 and TRBJ1-2, with 9 bases that match TRBD1. Germline V gene data show CDR1 as SGHTA and CDR2 as FQGNSA. This CDR3 region has 17 residues. V trimming: 5 bases; J trimming: 4 bases; junction bases outside the gene matches: 14. CDR3 loop: CASSKGQGLSHSYGYTF. In DNA, the CDR3 is TGTGCCAGCAGCAAGGGACAGGGTTTATCCCACTCCTATGGCTACACCTTC. Full variable domain (remainder filled in from reference TRBV7-2 and TRBJ1-2): GAGVSQSPSNKVTEKGKDVELRCDPISGHTALYWYRQSLGQGLEFLIYFQGNSAPDKSGLPSDRFSAERTGGSVSTLTIQRTQQEDSAVYLCASSKGQGLSHSYGYTFGSGTRLTVV.

There are a few counts of this clonotype. The chain combines TRBV7-3 with TRBJ2-3, with D perhaps TRBD2 (6 bases). V lost 4 bases, J lost 1 base, and 9 bases lay in between. Germline CDR1 and CDR2: SGHTA and FQGTGA. The CDR3 length is 14 residues. In DNA form, the CDR3 reads TGTGCCAGCAGCTCCTCTAGCGGCACAGATACGCAGTATTTT. As protein: CASSSSSGTDTQYF. Full variable domain (remainder filled in from reference TRBV7-3 and TRBJ2-3): GAGVSQTPSNKVTEKGKYVELRCDPISGHTALYWYRQSLGQGPEFLIYFQGTGAADDSGLPNDRFFAVRPEGSVSTLKIQRTERGDSAVYLCASSSSSGTDTQYFGPGTRLTVL.

This clonotype has more than one count but fewer than ten. V and J are TRBV19 and TRBJ1-2; the D gene is possibly TRBD1 (6 bases). V lost 5 bases and J lost 3, with 19 bases in between. The germline CDR1 and CDR2 sequences are LNHDA and SQIVND (reference sequence). The CDR3 covers 16 residues. The CDR3 DNA follows: TGTGCCAGTAGTCACGACAGGCGAACCCTTGACTATGGCTACACCTTC. As protein: CASSHDRRTLDYGYTF. The whole variable domain, remainder taken from reference TRBV19 and TRBJ1-2, is DGGITQSPKYLFRKEGQNVTLSCEQNLNHDAMYWYRQDPGQGLRLIYYSQIVNDFQKGDIAEGYSVSREKKESFPLTVTSAQKNPTAFYLCASSHDRRTLDYGYTFGSGTRLTVV.

The J gene is TRBJ2-1, the V gene TRBV20-1; D might be TRBD1 (5 bases). This CDR3 spans 13 amino acids. CDR1 is DFQATT and CDR2 is SNEGSKA in the germline V gene (reference sequence). V shed 5 bases and J shed 0 bases, with 8 bases lying between them. CDR3: CSAGADSYNEQFF. The CDR3 DNA reads as TGCAGTGCTGGGGCGGACTCCTACAATGAGCAGTTCTTC.

CDR3 DNA: TGCGCCAGCAGCCAAGTGGGGTCTAGGGGGCGAGGGGGGGGATTTCAAAACATTCAGTACTTC. Amino acids: CASSQVGSRGRGGGFQNIQYF. This chain uses TRBV4-1 with TRBJ2-4; D possibly matches TRBD1 or TRBD2 (7 bases each). The CDR3 length is 21 residues. Germline CDR1 MGHRA, CDR2 YSYEKL. Trimming pared 1 base from V and 5 bases from J, leaving 30 bases between.

This clonotype was observed many times. The J gene is TRBJ1-5, the V gene TRBV6-1; possible D gene TRBD1, 5 bases. The CDR3 loop spans 15 amino acids. CDR1 is MNHNS, CDR2 SASEGT, per germline. Deletions cut 6 bases from V and 7 bases from J, with 19 bases between. CDR3 sequence reads: CASRTDRRFAQPQHF. The CDR3 DNA reads TGTGCCAGCAGGACTGACAGACGATTTGCCCAGCCCCAGCATTTT.

This chain links TRBV29-1 with TRBJ1-1; D uncertain. Trimming left V 6 bases short and J 1 base short, with 9 bases between. Germline V gives CDR1 SQVTM, CDR2 ANQGSEA. This CDR3 comprises 12 residues. This chain's CDR3 is CSVTPGNTEAFF. The CDR3 bases are TGCAGCGTCACTCCAGGGAACACTGAAGCTTTCTTT.

The V call is TRBV20-1, the J call TRBJ1-1; tentatively, D is TRBD1 (5 bases). Germline V gene data show CDR1 as DFQATT and CDR2 as SNEGSKA (reference sequence). This CDR3 contains 13 residues. Between the trimmed V and J ends, which lost 2 bases and 3 bases, there was a span of 10 bases. CDR3: CSARRGWDTEAFF. The CDR3, as DNA: TGCAGTGCTAGAAGGGGATGGGACACTGAAGCTTTCTTT.

This clonotype has a handful of counts. CDR3 bases: TGTGCACCCCCGTTCTACGAGCAGTACTTC. Encoded protein: CAPPFYEQYF. This rearrangement joins TRBV6-4 to TRBJ2-7; D gene ambiguous. Looked up from germline, CDR1 is MRHNA and CDR2 is SNTAGT. This CDR3 has 10 amino acids.

The V and J genes are TRBV24-1 and TRBJ1-1; weak D call: TRBD1 (6 bases). V was trimmed by 7 bases and J by 4 bases, leaving 12 bases between them. The CDR3 is made up of 13 amino acids. The germline gives CDR1 KGHDR, CDR2 SFDVKD. CDR3 DNA: TGTGCCACCAGGGCAACAGGGTTCACTGAAGCTTTCTTT. Protein product: CATRATGFTEAFF.

This clonotype was observed at least ten times. V usage is TRBV29-1 and J usage is TRBJ2-5, with D possibly matching TRBD2 (5 bases). The germline V gene has CDR1 SQVTM and CDR2 ANQGSEA. This CDR3 region has 10 residues. The V end lost 4 bases, the J end lost 7 bases, and 7 bases lay between the germline ends. CDR3 sequence reads: CSVVSGTQYF. The DNA of the CDR3 is TGCAGCGTTGTCAGCGGGACCCAGTACTTC. The full variable domain, with the rest looked up from reference TRBV29-1 and TRBJ2-5, is SAVISQKPSRDICQRGTSLTIQCQVDSQVTMMFWYRQQPGQSLTLIATANQGSEATYESGFVIDKFPISRPNLTFSTLTVSNMSPEDSSIYLCSVVSGTQYFGPGTRLLVL.

This clonotype was counted ten times or more. V gene TRBV7-8 combines with J gene TRBJ2-5; a possible D gene is TRBD2 (6 bases). The CDR3 loop spans 15 amino acids. The germline CDR1 and CDR2 sequences are SGHVS and FQNEAQ. V was pared by 5 bases and J by 3 bases, with 16 bases between. The CDR3 coding sequence is TGTGCCAGCAGCCGGAGGGCAGGGCGGAAAGAGACCCAGTACTTC. Translated: CASSRRAGRKETQYF.

This clonotype was seen ten or more times. V usage is TRBV25-1 and J usage is TRBJ1-5; TRBD1 might be the D (6 bases). Trimming took off 4 bases at V and 7 bases at J, with 11 bases between the two ends. Germline CDR1 MGHDK, CDR2 SYGVNS. The CDR3 totals 13 residues. The CDR3 DNA reads as TGTGCCAGCAGTGGGAGGGGGGGCCAGCCCCAGCATTTT. Protein product: CASSGRGGQPQHF.

The table lists this clonotype with a few counts. The gene calls are TRBV29-1 and TRBJ1-4, with D perhaps matching TRBD1 (6 bases). CDR3 length: 12 amino acids. Germline CDR1 reads SQVTM; CDR2 reads ANQGSEA. The V gene lost 4 bases and the J gene lost 7 bases, with 10 bases spanning the gap. The CDR3 DNA sequence: TGCAGCGTTGGGGAAGGGGGTGAAAAACTGTTTTTT. It is translated as CSVGEGGEKLFF.

The table lists this clonotype with a few counts. The chain recombines TRBV6-2 or TRBV6-3 with TRBJ1-5; D might be TRBD1 (6 bases). The CDR3 covers 15 residues. Germline CDR1 MNHEY, CDR2 SVGEGT. V was cut by 6 bases and J by 4 bases, with 16 bases left in between. The CDR3 is CASRYEQGVNQPQHF. CDR3 DNA sequence: TGTGCCAGCAGGTACGAACAGGGTGTGAATCAGCCCCAGCATTTT.